The clone carrying this TCR beta chain was counted many times. This sample stems from a study of identical twins. Using its own MiXCR run on the 5' RACE reads, TCRdb lists one record per CDR3 protein. Counted here are approximately 490,000 distinct CDR3 sequences, approximately 20% occurring once; the ten biggest clones make up 0.45% to 0.5%. Trimming removed 7 bases at V and 5 bases at J, with 14 bases between. The V gene's germline CDR1 is SQVTM and CDR2 ANQGSEA. The CDR3 is 12 amino acids. These data are also associated with another study on yellow fever vaccine responses in identical twins.

The rearrangement joins TRBV29-1 to TRBJ1-1; a possible D gene is TRBD1 (6 bases). Sequenced: CD4+ T cells sorted from blood. The sequence was collected from a woman in her late teens or twenties in good health. CDR3: CSGRGGPTEAFF. DNA for the CDR3: TGCAGCGGACGGGGGGGGCCAACTGAAGCTTTCTTT.